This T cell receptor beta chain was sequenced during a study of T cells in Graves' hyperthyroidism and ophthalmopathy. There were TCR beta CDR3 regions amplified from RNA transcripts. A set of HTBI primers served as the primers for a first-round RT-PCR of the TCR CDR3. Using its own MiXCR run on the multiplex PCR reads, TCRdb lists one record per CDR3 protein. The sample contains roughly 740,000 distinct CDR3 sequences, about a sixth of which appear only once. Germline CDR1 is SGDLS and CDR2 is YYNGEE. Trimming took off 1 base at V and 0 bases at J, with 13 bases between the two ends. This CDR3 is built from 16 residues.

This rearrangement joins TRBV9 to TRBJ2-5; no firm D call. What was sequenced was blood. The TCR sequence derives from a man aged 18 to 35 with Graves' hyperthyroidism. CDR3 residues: CASSVNPTEYQETQYF. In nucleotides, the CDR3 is TGTGCCAGCAGCGTAAATCCCACTGAGTACCAAGAGACCCAGTACTTC. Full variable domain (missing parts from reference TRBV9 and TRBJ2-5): DSGVTQTPKHLITATGQRVTLRCSPRSGDLSVYWYQQSLDQGLQFLIQYYNGEERAKGNILERFSAQQFPDLHSELNLSSLELGDSALYFCASSVNPTEYQETQYFGPGTRLLVL.